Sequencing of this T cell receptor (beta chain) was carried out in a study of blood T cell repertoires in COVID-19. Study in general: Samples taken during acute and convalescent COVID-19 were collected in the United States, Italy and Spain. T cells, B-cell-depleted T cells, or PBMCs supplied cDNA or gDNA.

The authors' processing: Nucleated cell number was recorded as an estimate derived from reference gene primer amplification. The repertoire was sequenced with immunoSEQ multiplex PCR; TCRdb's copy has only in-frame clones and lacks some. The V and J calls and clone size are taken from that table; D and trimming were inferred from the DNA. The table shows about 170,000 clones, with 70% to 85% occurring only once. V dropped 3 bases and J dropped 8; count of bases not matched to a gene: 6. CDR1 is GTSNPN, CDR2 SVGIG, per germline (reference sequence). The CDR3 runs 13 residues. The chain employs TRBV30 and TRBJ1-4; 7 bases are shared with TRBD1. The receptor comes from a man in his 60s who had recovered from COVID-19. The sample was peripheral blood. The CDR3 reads CAWSAQGVEKLFF. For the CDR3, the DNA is TGTGCCTGGAGCGCTCAGGGGGTCGAAAAACTGTTTTTT. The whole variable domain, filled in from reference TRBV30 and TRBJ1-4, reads SQTIHQWPATLVQPVGSPLSLECTVEGTSNPNLYWYRQAAGRGLQLLFYSVGIGQISSEVPQNLSASRPQDRQFILSSKKLLLSDSGFYLCAWSAQGVEKLFFGSGTQLSVL.